This is a list of T cell receptor beta chains from one sample in a study of vaccination and CD4 T cells after COVID-19. No antigens are known for them. TCRdb re-called the PCR reads through MiXCR, storing one row per CDR3 protein. Of thousands of distinct CDR3 sequences detected, around two fifths appear once; the ten largest clones hold almost 35%. Material: CD4+ T cells from blood, cultured in vitro. These receptors were taken from a human donor who had recovered from COVID-19. CDR3s include the opening cysteine and the closing phenylalanine or tryptophan. Not all rows give a size; the values are once, few, many and, for expanded clones, a class.

NA	TRBV4-1	TRBJ2-2	CASSQSSGRLTGELFF
NA	TRBV20-1	TRBJ2-3	CSAKGAGDTDTQYF
large	TRBV10-3	TRBJ2-1	CAISKTTGMNNEQFF
NA	TRBV7-9	TRBJ1-3	CASSFSFSGNTIYF
NA	TRBV9	TRBJ1-2	CASSVARTGPYGYTF
NA	TRBV7-9	TRBJ2-4	CASSLVGGAKNIQYF
NA	TRBV7-2	TRBJ2-5	CASSLFGIQETQYF
few	TRBV11-3	TRBJ2-4	CASSPRLVGIQYF
few	TRBV20-1	TRBJ2-5	CSARGQPPLRQTQYF
NA	TRBV29-1	TRBJ1-1	CSALTENTEAFF
NA	TRBV20-1	TRBJ1-2	CSARDRTRDYGYTF
NA	TRBV19	TRBJ1-5	CASSIIGLKPNQPQHF
NA	TRBV5-1	TRBJ1-5	CASSSLVTTFGTANSSNQPQHF
NA	TRBV20-1	TRBJ2-3	CSAEGQGRPTDTQYF
NA	TRBV5-4	TRBJ1-1	CASTPQTGLLMNTEAFF
large	TRBV12-3/TRBV12-4	TRBJ2-2	CASSLRLATGELFF
few	TRBV15	TRBJ1-6	CATSRPGQYNSPLHF
NA	TRBV6-2/TRBV6-3	TRBJ2-7	CASSSVSYEQYF
NA	TRBV2	TRBJ1-6	CASSGGGAINSPLHF
large	TRBV7-9	TRBJ2-1	CASSWTAGYYNEQFF
NA	TRBV7-9	TRBJ2-2	CASSADRGRTGELFF
NA	TRBV2	TRBJ2-1	CASSEASGDGNEQFF
hyperexpanded	TRBV2	TRBJ1-6	CASRGDRAGNSPLHF
NA	TRBV5-1	TRBJ2-7	CASSSDPGLAGEQYF
few	TRBV12-3/TRBV12-4	TRBJ1-5	CASRAETGQPQHF
medium-sized	TRBV20-1	TRBJ2-2	CSASGGAGELFF
NA	TRBV27	TRBJ1-2	CASSRGGDPNRNYGYTF
NA	TRBV2	TRBJ2-6	CASSELGSGANVLTF
NA	TRBV6-1	TRBJ1-2	CASTYTSENGYTF
few	TRBV6-1	TRBJ1-2	CASWFPGTDGYTF
NA	TRBV7-3	TRBJ2-3	CASSLGARGGTDTQYF
NA	TRBV7-2	TRBJ1-5	CASSLWDQPQHF
NA	TRBV4-1	TRBJ2-5	CASSQAGTKTQYF
NA	TRBV18	TRBJ1-1	CASSPLPGLLNTEAFF
NA	TRBV7-9	TRBJ2-6	CASSSFPGWRHSGANVLTF
NA	TRBV6-1	TRBJ2-1	CASTWKQGPNEQFF
few	TRBV2	TRBJ2-5	CASTEEIWETQYF
few	TRBV11-2	TRBJ2-2	CASSFRPGAGTGELFF
few	TRBV6-1	TRBJ2-3	CASSPWGTGNTDTQYF
medium-sized	TRBV5-1	TRBJ1-1	CASSLENPGPTFF
NA	TRBV7-2	TRBJ1-2	CASSPGQGYGYTF
NA	TRBV21-1	TRBJ1-5	CASSPRDRVVVGMWNQPQHF
once	TRBV2	TRBJ1-2	CASSERLYRGHGGYTF
few	TRBV20-1	TRBJ1-2	CSARVQGNYGYTF